This section outlines one T cell receptor beta chain sequence together with its context. The data derive from a study of T cell responses to AZD1222 COVID-19 vaccine. The table came from immunoSEQ multiplex PCR; TCRdb's copy has only in-frame clones and leaves some out. The sample has approximately 99,000 clones, roughly nine tenths seen once. Germline CDR1 is SGHDT and CDR2 is YYEEEE. The CDR3 length is 15 residues. V was clipped by 4 bases and J by 7 bases, with 17 bases between them. This TCR was recovered from an adult in good health. The chain employs TRBV5-6 and TRBJ2-2; tentative D call: TRBD2 (5 bases). Sequencing used peripheral blood, obtained on day 0 of MenACWY control vaccination. The CDR3 sequence: CASSADFLVSGELFF. CDR3 nucleotide sequence: TGTGCCAGCAGCGCGGACTTCCTCGTCAGCGGGGAGCTGTTTTTT.